The 27 T cell receptor beta chains below all came from one sample that was sequenced in a study of blood T cell repertoires in COVID-19. The protocol was immunoSEQ multiplex PCR, while the TCRdb copy is restricted to in-frame clones and leaves out a portion. The sample yields under 150,000 clones, 80% to 90% seen once. Sequences were obtained from peripheral blood. The source is a man aged 45-65 years with active COVID-19.

The CDR3 loop is CASRRETGSDTQYF. In nucleotides, the CDR3 is TGTGCCAGCAGAAGGGAAACAGGGTCAGATACGCAGTATTTT. The rearrangement joins TRBV7-3 to TRBJ2-3; D might be TRBD1 (6 bases). V lost 6 bases and J 4 bases, leaving 14 bases between the germline ends. Germline V gives CDR1 SGHTA, CDR2 FQGTGA. The CDR3 is 14 amino acids.

V is TRBV10-3 and J is TRBJ2-5; 7 bases fit TRBD2. The CDR3 covers 13 residues. The germline gives CDR1 ENHRY, CDR2 SYGVKD. Trimming took 4 bases from V and 4 from J; bases not matched to a gene: 3. The CDR3 sequence: CAISVGRGETQYF. The CDR3 nucleotides read TGTGCCATCAGTGTTGGGAGGGGAGAGACCCAGTACTTC.

The rearrangement links TRBV4-3 to TRBJ1-6; 9 bases match TRBD1. Germline CDR1 and CDR2: LGHNA and YSLEER. V lost 0 bases, J lost 9 bases, and 6 bases stayed unmatched. This CDR3 has 16 amino acids. The CDR3 DNA sequence: TGCGCCAGCAGCCAAGAGAAGGACAGGGGAGTTTCACCCCTCCACTTT. Its translation: CASSQEKDRGVSPLHF.

J is TRBJ1-4 and V is TRBV15; D not resolved. Germline CDR1 LNHNV, CDR2 YYDKDF (reference sequence). The CDR3 runs to 17 residues. The CDR3 loop is CATGRKHSPGGISKLFF. CDR3 DNA: TGTGCGACCGGGAGGAAGCACTCTCCCGGCGGGATCTCGAAACTGTTTTTT.

This clone was picked up a small number of times. The gene calls are TRBV15 and TRBJ1-3, with D maybe TRBD1 (5 bases). Trimming shortened V by 0 bases and J by 3 bases, and 18 bases separated the two germline ends. The length of the CDR3 is 18 residues. Germline-derived CDR1 and CDR2 are LNHNV and YYDKDF (reference sequence). The CDR3 DNA follows: TGTGCCACCAGCAGAGATACCGTCCGGCAGGGAGGTGGAAACACCATATATTTT. This translates into CATSRDTVRQGGGNTIYF.

This chain uses TRBV11-1 with TRBJ2-3; weak D call: TRBD2 (5 bases). The germline V gene has CDR1 SGHAT and CDR2 FQDESV (reference sequence). The CDR3 is 14 residues long. Between the trimmed V and J ends, which lost 5 bases and 3 bases, there was a span of 12 bases. The CDR3 nucleotides read TGTGCCAGCAGCCCCGGAACGGGAACAGATACGCAGTATTTT. Translation: CASSPGTGTDTQYF.

The rearrangement uses TRBV21-1 and TRBJ2-3; TRBD2, the D gene given by the table, was not confirmed from the DNA. TRBV21-1 is a pseudogene segment. The CDR3 extends over 17 amino acids. CDR3 DNA sequence: TGTGCCAGCAGCAAAGGATGCGGTTCGAGCCCCACAGATACGCAGTATTTT. Its translation is CASSKGCGSSPTDTQYF.

The CDR3 here is CAISGERATQYF. The CDR3 DNA reads TGTGCCATCTCGGGGGAGCGGGCTACGCAGTATTTT. The V call is TRBV10-3, the J call TRBJ2-3, with D possibly TRBD2 on 6 matching bases. In germline, CDR1 is ENHRY, CDR2 SYGVKD. CDR3 length equals 12 residues. Trimming stripped 8 bases from V and 8 bases from J, with 14 bases between.

This chain uses TRBV6-5 with TRBJ2-1; 10 positions agree with TRBD2. Germline V gene lookup returns CDR1 MNHEY and CDR2 SVGAGI. The CDR3 contains 15 residues. V lost 4 bases, J lost 7 bases, and 7 bases stayed unmatched. Here the CDR3 DNA reads TGTGCCAGCAGTTTACTAGCGGGGACGGCGAATGAGCAGTTCTTC. It is translated as CASSLLAGTANEQFF.

The chain carries TRBV5-1 and TRBJ2-7; 10 positions agree with TRBD2. The V gene's germline CDR1 is SGHRS and CDR2 YFSETQ. The CDR3 totals 14 residues. The junction had 1 base not matched to a gene; V was cut back by 2 bases and J by 2 bases. DNA for the CDR3: TGCGCCAGCAGCTTTAGCGGGGGGACCTACGAGCAGTACTTC. It is translated as CASSFSGGTYEQYF.

The genes are TRBV30 and TRBJ1-1, with 7 bases that match TRBD1. The CDR3 covers 14 residues. The germline V gene encodes CDR1 GTSNPN and CDR2 SVGIG (reference sequence). V gave up 7 bases and J gave up 1 base; unmatched junction bases: 9. CDR3 in amino acids: CASGRGQKNTEAFF. The CDR3 DNA reads TGTGCCTCGGGGCGGGGACAGAAGAACACTGAAGCTTTCTTT.

CDR3 sequence: CASSRGQVNTEAFF. CDR3 nucleotides: TGTGCCAGCAGCAGAGGACAGGTGAACACTGAAGCTTTCTTT. This chain uses TRBV7-9 with TRBJ1-1; 7 bases match TRBD1. The CDR3 length is 14 residues. The germline CDR1 and CDR2 sequences are SEHNR and FQNEAQ (reference sequence). J was trimmed by 0 bases and V by 5 bases; bases with no gene match: 3.

The chain joins TRBV3-1 (or the pseudogene TRBV3-2) to TRBJ1-5; perhaps TRBD1 as D (6 bases). The germline V gene has CDR1 LGHDT and CDR2 YNNKEL (reference sequence). Trimming removed 2 bases at V and 5 bases at J, with 10 bases between. The length of the CDR3 is 14 residues. The CDR3 loop reads CASSQTGNYQPQHF. The DNA for the CDR3 is TGTGCCAGCAGCCAAACAGGGAATTATCAGCCCCAGCATTTT.

V is TRBV27 and J is TRBJ2-3; 14 positions agree with TRBD2. Germline CDR1 MNHEY, CDR2 SMNVEV (reference sequence). V dropped 3 bases and J dropped 2; count of bases not matched to a gene: 7. The CDR3 runs 18 residues. CDR3 region: CASSFRLAGGIITDTQYF. As DNA, the CDR3 is TGTGCCAGCAGTTTTCGACTAGCGGGGGGGATAATCACAGATACGCAGTATTTT.

J is TRBJ2-3 and V is TRBV28, with D tentatively TRBD2 (6 bases). V was pared by 4 bases and J by 0 bases, with 26 bases between. Germline V gene data show CDR1 as MDHEN and CDR2 as SYDVKM. This CDR3 spans 20 amino acids. As DNA, the CDR3 is TGTGCCAGCAGTTCGCAAACTCCCCGACTAGAAGGGTCTAGCACAGATACGCAGTATTTT. It translates to CASSSQTPRLEGSSTDTQYF.

The gene calls are TRBV6-5 and TRBJ2-7, with D perhaps matching TRBD2 (6 bases). Germline loops: CDR1 MNHEY, CDR2 SVGAGI. V was clipped by 0 bases and J by 11 bases, with 11 bases between them. CDR3 length: 12 amino acids. CDR3 sequence reads: CASSYSGGLEYF. CDR3 nucleotide sequence: TGTGCCAGCAGTTACTCTGGGGGGTTGGAGTACTTC.

This chain links TRBV30 with TRBJ1-5, with D tentatively TRBD1 (6 bases). V was pared by 1 base and J by 3 bases, with 13 bases between. This CDR3 region has 15 residues. Germline V gene lookup returns CDR1 GTSNPN and CDR2 SVGIG (reference sequence). The CDR3: CAWSGGGHYNQPQHF. As DNA, the CDR3 is TGTGCCTGGAGTGGGGGGGGGCATTACAATCAGCCCCAGCATTTT.

CDR3 region: CASSPGGTGELFF. The CDR3 bases are TGTGCCAGCAGCCCAGGGGGGACCGGGGAGCTGTTTTTT. The gene calls are TRBV7-2 and TRBJ2-2; D is possibly TRBD1 (7 bases). The ends were cut back, 5 bases at V and 5 bases at J, with 9 bases in the middle. Germline V CDR1 and CDR2: SGHTA, FQGNSA. The CDR3 consists of 13 residues.

This chain uses TRBV5-4 with TRBJ2-3; D unresolved. Per the germline V gene, CDR1 is SGHNT and CDR2 is YYREEE (reference sequence). The germline V and J ends were trimmed by 2 bases and 7 bases, with 11 bases remaining between them. The CDR3 covers 13 residues. The CDR3 DNA follows: TGTGCCAGCAGCTTCCAGGCTGGCAATACGCAGTATTTT. Protein sequence: CASSFQAGNTQYF.

The chain recombines TRBV2 with TRBJ2-1; TRBD2 agrees at 14 bases. V trimming: 7 bases; J trimming: 8 bases; junction bases outside the gene matches: 7. This CDR3 spans 15 amino acids. Germline V gene lookup returns CDR1 SNHLY and CDR2 FYNNEI. CDR3 sequence (DNA): TGTGCCAGCAAATCGACTAGCGGGGGGGTAGATGAGCAGTTCTTC. Translated: CASKSTSGGVDEQFF.

V gene TRBV3-1 (or the pseudogene TRBV3-2) combines with J gene TRBJ1-4; no reliable D call. Per the germline V gene, CDR1 is LGHDT and CDR2 is YNNKEL (reference sequence). The V end was cut by 8 bases, the J end by 8 bases, with 6 bases between. The CDR3 consists of 10 residues. The CDR3 DNA reads as TGTGCCAGCGGGGAGGAAAAACTGTTTTTT. Translated, it gives CASGEEKLFF.

The rearrangement links TRBV18 to TRBJ2-3; 8 nucleotides agree with TRBD2. Germline lookup yields CDR1 KGHSH and CDR2 LQKENI. V shed 3 bases and J 1 base; nucleotides not matched to a gene: 3. The CDR3 runs to 15 residues. CDR3 DNA sequence: TGTGCCAGCTCACCCCGGCGGGGGGGCACAGATACGCAGTATTTT. This sequence encodes CASSPRRGGTDTQYF.

The V and J genes are TRBV19 and TRBJ2-6; 10 bases agree with TRBD2. Trimming took 1 base from V and 0 from J; bases not matched to a gene: 3. The CDR3 sequence is 18 residues long. Germline CDR1 reads LNHDA; CDR2 reads SQIVND (reference sequence). The CDR3 spells CASSIASGGYSGANVLTF. The CDR3 DNA reads as TGTGCCAGTAGTATAGCTAGCGGGGGATACTCTGGGGCCAACGTCCTGACTTTC.

This clone has just one count. J is TRBJ1-2 and V is TRBV4-1, with TRBD1 matching over 10 bases. The CDR3 spans 17 residues. V lost 5 bases, J lost 8 bases, and 17 bases stayed unmatched. CDR1 is MGHRA, CDR2 YSYEKL, per germline. This CDR3 reads CASSYSTGGGKVEGYTF. CDR3 in DNA: TGCGCCAGCAGCTACTCGACAGGGGGCGGAAAAGTCGAGGGCTACACCTTC.

As to this clone: At one boundary the junction diverges from the germline segment, which might be a read error. The identical CDR3 is also encoded by other nucleotide sequences in the sample. The chain links TRBV29-1 to TRBJ1-1; D is ambiguous. CDR3 length: 8 amino acids. Germline V gives CDR1 SQVTM, CDR2 ANQGSEA. CDR3 loop: CSVTGAFF. The DNA of the CDR3 is TGCAGCGTTACTGGAGCTTTCTTT.

Here the CDR3 DNA reads TGTGCCAGCAGTCTCGGGACACTTAGCAATCAGCCCCAGCATTTT. Translation gives CASSLGTLSNQPQHF. The chain recombines TRBV27 with TRBJ1-5; tentative D call: TRBD1 (6 bases). The V end lost 5 bases, the J end lost 0 bases, and 11 bases lay between the germline ends. The CDR3 spans 15 residues. Germline-derived CDR1 and CDR2 are MNHEY and SMNVEV (reference sequence).

The V and J genes are TRBV30 and TRBJ2-7; maybe TRBD1 (5 bases). The germline V gene has CDR1 GTSNPN and CDR2 SVGIG (reference sequence). With 3 bases removed from V and 0 bases from J, the gap between germline ends came to 12 bases. This CDR3 spans 14 amino acids. The CDR3 spells CAWRTGLGSYEQYF. The CDR3 DNA is TGTGCCTGGAGAACAGGTTTAGGCTCCTACGAGCAGTACTTC.